Listed here are 9 T cell receptor beta chains from one sample, sequenced in a study of cytomegalovirus exposure and HLA in healthy donors. Some clones are missing from TCRdb's copy, which holds only in-frame ones; the method was immunoSEQ multiplex PCR. The sample lists approximately 170,000 clones, roughly 83% seen once, with about 10% in the top ten. The sequencing input was PBMCs. The receptors come from a man aged 25-40 years in good health and CMV-seropositive.

This rearrangement joins TRBV4-2 to TRBJ2-5; possible D gene TRBD2, 6 bases. CDR3 length: 16 residues. The germline V gene encodes CDR1 LGHNA and CDR2 YNFKEQ. Trimming left V 0 bases short and J 1 base short, with 12 bases between. In nucleotides, the CDR3 is TGTGCCAGCAGCCAAGAATCGAGCGGGCCCCAAGAGACCCAGTACTTC. Residues: CASSQESSGPQETQYF.

The chain carries TRBV6-6 and TRBJ2-7, with no clear D. Per germline, CDR1 MNHNY and CDR2 SVGAGI (reference sequence). CDR3 size: 14 residues. V was pared by 3 bases and J by 2 bases, with 11 bases between. CDR3 in DNA: TGTGCCAGCAGTTATGAGGTGGCCCCCTACGAGCAGTACTTC. Amino acids: CASSYEVAPYEQYF.

CDR3 DNA sequence: TGTGCCAGCAGAACTAGCTCCTACAATGAGCAGTTCTTC. Its translation is CASRTSSYNEQFF. The genes are TRBV27 and TRBJ2-1, with D possibly being TRBD2 (5 bases). This CDR3 has 13 amino acids. From germline, CDR1 is MNHEY and CDR2 SMNVEV (reference sequence). V was pared by 6 bases and J by 0 bases, with 6 bases between.

The chain joins TRBV19 to TRBJ1-4; D is uncertain. Between the trimmed V and J ends, which lost 8 bases and 3 bases, there was a span of 13 bases. The germline CDR1 and CDR2 sequences are LNHDA and SQIVND (reference sequence). The CDR3 runs 14 residues. CDR3 loop: CASSRMGANEKLFF. CDR3 in DNA: TGTGCCAGTTCCCGGATGGGAGCTAATGAAAAACTGTTTTTT.

The chain is built from TRBV6-4 and TRBJ1-5; 9 bases map to TRBD1. The J segment lost 7 bases and the V segment lost 6 bases, leaving 7 bases of the junction unmatched. CDR1 and CDR2 from the germline V gene are MRHNA and SNTAGT. This CDR3 comprises 14 residues. CDR3 in amino acids: CASRTQGAGQPQHF. Here the CDR3 DNA reads TGTGCCAGCAGGACACAGGGGGCAGGACAGCCCCAGCATTTT.

V usage is TRBV20-1 and J usage is TRBJ2-7; D is undetermined. The germline V and J ends were trimmed by 6 bases and 7 bases, with 13 bases remaining between them. CDR3 length: 11 amino acids. In germline, CDR1 is DFQATT, CDR2 SNEGSKA (reference sequence). CDR3 sequence (DNA): TGCAGTGCACACCGGGTGAGTGAGCAGTACTTC. It encodes CSAHRVSEQYF.

The V and J genes are TRBV10-3 and TRBJ1-1, with TRBD1 matching 8 bases. This CDR3 has 14 amino acids. J was trimmed by 3 bases and V by 7 bases; bases with no gene match: 7. CDR1 ENHRY and CDR2 SYGVKD come from the germline V gene. CDR3 in DNA: TGTGCCATCACCGTAACAGGGGGGGACACTGAAGCTTTCTTT. Translation: CAITVTGGDTEAFF.

This clone was counted only a few times. V is TRBV29-1 and J is TRBJ2-1; TRBD2 aligns across 14 bases. Germline V gene sequence: CDR1 SQVTM, CDR2 ANQGSEA. The CDR3 runs to 13 residues. Trimming at V came to 6 bases and at J to 10 bases, leaving 5 bases not matched to a gene. The CDR3 loop is CSVLGLAGVEQFF. DNA of the CDR3: TGCAGCGTACTGGGACTAGCGGGAGTAGAGCAGTTCTTC.

This chain connects TRBV2 to TRBJ2-7; 8 bases match TRBD2. The germline V gene encodes CDR1 SNHLY and CDR2 FYNNEI. The J segment lost 2 bases and the V segment lost 2 bases, leaving 5 bases of the junction unmatched. This CDR3 has 15 residues. The CDR3 protein is CASSEWTGGPYEQYF. The CDR3 DNA is TGTGCCAGCAGTGAATGGACGGGAGGGCCCTACGAGCAGTACTTC. The full variable domain, with the rest looked up from reference TRBV2 and TRBJ2-7, is EPEVTQTPSHQVTQMGQEVILRCVPISNHLYFYWYRQILGQKVEFLVSFYNNEISEKSEIFDDQFSVERPDGSNFTLKIRSTKLEDSAMYFCASSEWTGGPYEQYFGPGTRLTVT.